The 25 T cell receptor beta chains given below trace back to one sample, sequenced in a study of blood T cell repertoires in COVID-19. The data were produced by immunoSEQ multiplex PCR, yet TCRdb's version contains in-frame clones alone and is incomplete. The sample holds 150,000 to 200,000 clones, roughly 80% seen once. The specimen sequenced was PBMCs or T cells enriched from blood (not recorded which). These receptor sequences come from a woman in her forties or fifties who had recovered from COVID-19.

CDR3 DNA sequence: TGTGCCAGCAGCCAAGACCCCGGTTGGAGTACCATATATTTT. Its protein product is CASSQDPGWSTIYF. The rearrangement links TRBV3-1 (or the pseudogene TRBV3-2) to TRBJ1-3; D is uncertain. Germline V gives CDR1 LGHDT, CDR2 YNNKEL (reference sequence). The CDR3 covers 14 residues. Trimming took off 0 bases at V and 10 bases at J, with 13 bases between the two ends.

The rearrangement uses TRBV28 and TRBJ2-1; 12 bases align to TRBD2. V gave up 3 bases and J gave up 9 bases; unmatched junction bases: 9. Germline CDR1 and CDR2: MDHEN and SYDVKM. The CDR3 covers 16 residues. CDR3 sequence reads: CASSFLAGGLRGEQFF. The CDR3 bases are TGTGCCAGCAGTTTCCTAGCGGGAGGGCTAAGGGGTGAGCAGTTCTTC.

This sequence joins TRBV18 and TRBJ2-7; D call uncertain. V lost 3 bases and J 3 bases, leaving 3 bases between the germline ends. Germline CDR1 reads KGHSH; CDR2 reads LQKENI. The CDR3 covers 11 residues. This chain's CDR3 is CASSPNYEQYF. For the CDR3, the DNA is TGTGCCAGCTCACCTAACTACGAGCAGTACTTC.

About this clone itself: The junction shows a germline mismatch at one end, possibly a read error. The CDR3 DNA is TGTGCCAGCAGCCTAACAGGGGGAAGGGAGCAGTACTTC. Its protein is CASSLTGGREQYF. The V gene is TRBV7-3, the J gene TRBJ2-7, with TRBD1 matching 8 bases. Germline values: CDR1 SGHTA, CDR2 FQGTGA. The length of the CDR3 is 13 residues. The variable domain in full, with the rest retrieved from reference TRBV7-3 and TRBJ2-7, is GAGVSQTPSNKVTEKGKYVELRCDPISGHTALYWYRQSLGQGPEFLIYFQGTGAADDSGLPNDRFFAVRPEGSVSTLKIQRTERGDSAVYLCASSLTGGREQYFGPGTRLTVT.

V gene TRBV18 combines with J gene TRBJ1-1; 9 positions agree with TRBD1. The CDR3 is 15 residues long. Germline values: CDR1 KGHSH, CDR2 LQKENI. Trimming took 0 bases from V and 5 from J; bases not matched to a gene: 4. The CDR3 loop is CASSPPVTGGTEAFF. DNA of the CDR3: TGTGCCAGCTCACCACCGGTGACAGGGGGGACTGAAGCTTTCTTT. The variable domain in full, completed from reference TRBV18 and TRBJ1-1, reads NAGVMQNPRHLVRRRGQEARLRCSPMKGHSHVYWYRQLPEEGLKFMVYLQKENIIDESGMPKERFSAEFPKEGPSILRIQQVVRGDSAAYFCASSPPVTGGTEAFFGQGTRLTVV.

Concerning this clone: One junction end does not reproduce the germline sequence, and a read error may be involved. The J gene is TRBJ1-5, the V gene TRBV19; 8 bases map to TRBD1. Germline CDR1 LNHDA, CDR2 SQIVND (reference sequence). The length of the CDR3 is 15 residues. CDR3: CASSYGQGGNQSQHF. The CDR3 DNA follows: TGTGCCAGTAGTTACGGACAGGGCGGCAATCAGTCCCAGCATTTT.

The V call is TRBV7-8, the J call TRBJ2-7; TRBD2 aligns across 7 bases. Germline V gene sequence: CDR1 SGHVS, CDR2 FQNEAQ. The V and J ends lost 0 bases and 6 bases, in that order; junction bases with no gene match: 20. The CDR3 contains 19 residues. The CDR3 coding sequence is TGTGCCAGCAGCTTAGCCGTCTACCGGGGATTGGGAGGGGAACTCGAGCAGTACTTC. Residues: CASSLAVYRGLGGELEQYF.

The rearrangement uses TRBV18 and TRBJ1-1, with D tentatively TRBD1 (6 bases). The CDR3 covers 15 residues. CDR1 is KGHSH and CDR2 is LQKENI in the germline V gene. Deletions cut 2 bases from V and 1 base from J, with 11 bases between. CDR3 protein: CASSPDTGTNTEAFF. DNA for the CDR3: TGTGCCAGCTCACCAGACACAGGGACGAACACTGAAGCTTTCTTT. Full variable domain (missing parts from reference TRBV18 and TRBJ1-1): NAGVMQNPRHLVRRRGQEARLRCSPMKGHSHVYWYRQLPEEGLKFMVYLQKENIIDESGMPKERFSAEFPKEGPSILRIQQVVRGDSAAYFCASSPDTGTNTEAFFGQGTRLTVV.

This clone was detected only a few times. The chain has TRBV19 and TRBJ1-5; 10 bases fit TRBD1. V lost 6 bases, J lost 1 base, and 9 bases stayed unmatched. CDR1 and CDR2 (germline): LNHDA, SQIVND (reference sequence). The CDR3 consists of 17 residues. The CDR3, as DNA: TGTGCCAGTAGCGGGACAGGGGTCTTAGGCAGCAATCAGCCCCAGCATTTT. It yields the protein CASSGTGVLGSNQPQHF.

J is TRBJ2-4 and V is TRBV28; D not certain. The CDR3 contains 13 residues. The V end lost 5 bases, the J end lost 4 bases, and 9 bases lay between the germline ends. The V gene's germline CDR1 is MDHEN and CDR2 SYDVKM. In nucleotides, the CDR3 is TGTGCCAGCAGTCGTCCCCTTAAAAACATTCAGTACTTC. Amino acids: CASSRPLKNIQYF.

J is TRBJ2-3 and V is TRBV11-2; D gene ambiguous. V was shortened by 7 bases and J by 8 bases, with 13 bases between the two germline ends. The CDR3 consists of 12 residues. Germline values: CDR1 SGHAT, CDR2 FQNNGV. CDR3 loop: CASTDDLITQYF. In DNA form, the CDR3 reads TGTGCCAGCACCGATGACTTAATTACGCAGTATTTT.

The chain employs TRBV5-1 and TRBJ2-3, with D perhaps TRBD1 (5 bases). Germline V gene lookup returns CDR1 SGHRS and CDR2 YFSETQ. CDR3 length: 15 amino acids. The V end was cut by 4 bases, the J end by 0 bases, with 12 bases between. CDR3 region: CASSLGPPSTDTQYF. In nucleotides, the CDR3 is TGCGCCAGCAGCCTGGGGCCCCCTAGCACAGATACGCAGTATTTT.

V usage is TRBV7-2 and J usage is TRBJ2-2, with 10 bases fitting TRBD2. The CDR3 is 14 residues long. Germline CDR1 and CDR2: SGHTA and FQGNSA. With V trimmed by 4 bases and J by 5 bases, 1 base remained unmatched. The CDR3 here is CASSSGLATGELFF. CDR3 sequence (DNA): TGTGCCAGCAGCTCGGGACTAGCGACCGGGGAGCTGTTTTTT. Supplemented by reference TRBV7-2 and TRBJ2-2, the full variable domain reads GAGVSQSPSNKVTEKGKDVELRCDPISGHTALYWYRQSLGQGLEFLIYFQGNSAPDKSGLPSDRFSAERTGGSVSTLTIQRTQQEDSAVYLCASSSGLATGELFFGEGSRLTVL.

The CDR3 loop reads CASSLPREGGTSYNEQFF. In nucleotides, the CDR3 is TGTGCCAGCAGCTTACCACGTGAGGGTGGGACTTCCTACAATGAGCAGTTCTTC. This rearrangement joins TRBV7-2 to TRBJ2-1, with a tentative D call TRBD2 (6 bases). Germline CDR1 and CDR2: SGHTA and FQGNSA. This CDR3 region has 18 residues. Trimming took 2 bases from V and 1 from J, leaving 18 bases between them.

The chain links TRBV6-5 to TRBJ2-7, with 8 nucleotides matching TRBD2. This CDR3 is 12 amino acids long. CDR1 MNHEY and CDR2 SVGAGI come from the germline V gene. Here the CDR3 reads CALSSGSYEQYF. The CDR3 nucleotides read TGTGCTCTTTCGAGCGGGAGCTACGAGCAGTACTTC.

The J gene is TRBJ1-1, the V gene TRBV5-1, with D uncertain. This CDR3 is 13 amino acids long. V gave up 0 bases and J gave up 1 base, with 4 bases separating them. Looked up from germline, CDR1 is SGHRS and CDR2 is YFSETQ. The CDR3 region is CASSLAGNTEAFF. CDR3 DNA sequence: TGCGCCAGCAGCTTGGCGGGGAACACTGAAGCTTTCTTT.

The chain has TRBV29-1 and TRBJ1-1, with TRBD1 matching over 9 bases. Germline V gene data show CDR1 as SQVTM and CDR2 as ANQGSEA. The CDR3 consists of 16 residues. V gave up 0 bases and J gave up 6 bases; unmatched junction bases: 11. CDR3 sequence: CSVEDLQGQGIPEAFF. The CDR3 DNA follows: TGCAGCGTTGAAGATCTTCAAGGACAGGGGATTCCTGAAGCTTTCTTT.

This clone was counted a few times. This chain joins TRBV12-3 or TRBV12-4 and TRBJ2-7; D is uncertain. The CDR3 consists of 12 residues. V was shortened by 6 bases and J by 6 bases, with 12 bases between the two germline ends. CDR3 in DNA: TGTGCCAGCAGCGTGGATTCGGGCGAGCAGTACTTC. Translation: CASSVDSGEQYF.

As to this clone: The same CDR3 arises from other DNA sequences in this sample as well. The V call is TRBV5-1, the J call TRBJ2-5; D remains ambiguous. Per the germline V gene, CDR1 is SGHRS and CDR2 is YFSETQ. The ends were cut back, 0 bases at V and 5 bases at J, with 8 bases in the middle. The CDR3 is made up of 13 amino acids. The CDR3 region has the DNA TGCGCCAGCAGCTTGGCCGGTGTGGAGACCCAGTACTTC. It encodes CASSLAGVETQYF.

The CDR3 protein is CASSLGTSYEQYF. The CDR3 DNA sequence: TGTGCCAGCAGCCTGGGGACTAGCTACGAGCAGTACTTC. The genes are TRBV4-2 and TRBJ2-7, with TRBD2 identical over 8 bases. V shed 4 bases, J shed 3 bases, and the junction held 2 bases outside the gene matches. The CDR3 runs 13 residues. Germline values: CDR1 LGHNA, CDR2 YNFKEQ.

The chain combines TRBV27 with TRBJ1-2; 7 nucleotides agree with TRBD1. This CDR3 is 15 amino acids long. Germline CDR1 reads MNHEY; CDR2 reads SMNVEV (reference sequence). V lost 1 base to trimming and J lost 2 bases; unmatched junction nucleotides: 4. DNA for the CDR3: TGTGCCAGCAGTTTATTTCGAGGGGGCAACTATGGCTACACCTTC. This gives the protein CASSLFRGGNYGYTF.

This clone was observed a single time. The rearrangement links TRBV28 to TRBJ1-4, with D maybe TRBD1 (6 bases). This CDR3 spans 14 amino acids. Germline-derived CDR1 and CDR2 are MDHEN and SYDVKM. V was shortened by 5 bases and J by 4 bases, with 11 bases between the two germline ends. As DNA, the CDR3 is TGTGCCAGCAGTGGGGGGGGCCTTAATGAAAAACTGTTTTTT. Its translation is CASSGGGLNEKLFF.

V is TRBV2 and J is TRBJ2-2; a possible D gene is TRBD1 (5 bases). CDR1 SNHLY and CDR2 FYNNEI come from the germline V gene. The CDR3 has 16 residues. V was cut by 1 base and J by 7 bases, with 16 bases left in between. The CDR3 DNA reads TGTGCCAGCAGTGAAGTATTCGGTCAGGGAAGCGGGGAGCTGTTTTTT. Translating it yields CASSEVFGQGSGELFF.

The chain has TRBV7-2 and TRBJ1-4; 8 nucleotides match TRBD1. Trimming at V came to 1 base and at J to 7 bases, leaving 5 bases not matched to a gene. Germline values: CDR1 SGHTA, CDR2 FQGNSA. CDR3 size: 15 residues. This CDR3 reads CASSLGTGMSEKLFF. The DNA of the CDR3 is TGTGCCAGCAGCTTAGGGACAGGGATGAGTGAAAAACTGTTTTTT.

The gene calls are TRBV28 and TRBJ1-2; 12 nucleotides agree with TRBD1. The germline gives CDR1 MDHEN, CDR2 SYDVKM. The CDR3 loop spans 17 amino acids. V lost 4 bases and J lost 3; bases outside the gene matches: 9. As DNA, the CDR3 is TGTGCCAGCAGTTCACCGGGACAGGGGGCTGCCTACTATGGCTACACCTTC. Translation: CASSSPGQGAAYYGYTF.